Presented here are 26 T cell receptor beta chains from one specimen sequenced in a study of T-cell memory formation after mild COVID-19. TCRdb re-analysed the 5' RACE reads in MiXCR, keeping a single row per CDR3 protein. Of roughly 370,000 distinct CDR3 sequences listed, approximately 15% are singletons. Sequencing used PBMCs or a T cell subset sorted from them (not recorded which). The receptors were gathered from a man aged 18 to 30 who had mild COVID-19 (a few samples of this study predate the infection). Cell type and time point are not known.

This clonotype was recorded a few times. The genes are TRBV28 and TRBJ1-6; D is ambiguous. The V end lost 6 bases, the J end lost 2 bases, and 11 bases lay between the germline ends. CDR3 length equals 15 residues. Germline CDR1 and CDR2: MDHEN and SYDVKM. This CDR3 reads CASSGGRAYNSPLHF. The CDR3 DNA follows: TGTGCCAGCAGCGGAGGCCGGGCCTATAATTCACCCCTCCACTTT.

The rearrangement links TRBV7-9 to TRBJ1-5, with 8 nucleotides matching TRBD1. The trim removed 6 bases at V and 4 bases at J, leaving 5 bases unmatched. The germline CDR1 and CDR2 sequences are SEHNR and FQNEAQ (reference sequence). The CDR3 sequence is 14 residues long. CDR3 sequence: CASSHDRGNQPQHF. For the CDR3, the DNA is TGTGCCAGCAGTCACGACAGGGGAAATCAGCCCCAGCATTTT.

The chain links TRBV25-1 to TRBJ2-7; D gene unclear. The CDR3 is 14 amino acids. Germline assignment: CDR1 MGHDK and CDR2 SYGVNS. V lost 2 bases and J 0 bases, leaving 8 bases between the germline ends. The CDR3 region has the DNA TGTGCCAGCAGTGAAGCGCAGACCTCCTACGAGCAGTACTTC. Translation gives CASSEAQTSYEQYF.

The CDR3 is CSVRPGTGSHEQYF. CDR3 DNA sequence: TGCAGCGTCCGACCCGGGACAGGGTCCCACGAGCAGTACTTC. The rearrangement links TRBV29-1 to TRBJ2-7; 9 bases agree with TRBD1. The junction had 11 bases not matched to a gene; V was cut back by 6 bases and J by 5 bases. CDR1 SQVTM and CDR2 ANQGSEA come from the germline V gene. The CDR3 covers 14 residues.

CDR3 sequence reads: CASLRQATDTQYF. The CDR3 DNA follows: TGTGCCAGCCTGAGACAGGCCACAGATACGCAGTATTTT. V and J are TRBV2 and TRBJ2-3, with D maybe TRBD1 (6 bases). The germline V and J ends were trimmed by 8 bases and 2 bases, with 11 bases remaining between them. Germline V lookup: CDR1 SNHLY, CDR2 FYNNEI. The CDR3 is made up of 13 amino acids.

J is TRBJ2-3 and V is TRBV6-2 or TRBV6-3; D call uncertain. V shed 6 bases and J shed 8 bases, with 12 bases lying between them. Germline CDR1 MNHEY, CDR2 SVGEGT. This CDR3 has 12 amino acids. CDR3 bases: TGTGCCAGCAGCCCCTCGGTCGCTACGCAGTATTTT. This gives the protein CASSPSVATQYF.

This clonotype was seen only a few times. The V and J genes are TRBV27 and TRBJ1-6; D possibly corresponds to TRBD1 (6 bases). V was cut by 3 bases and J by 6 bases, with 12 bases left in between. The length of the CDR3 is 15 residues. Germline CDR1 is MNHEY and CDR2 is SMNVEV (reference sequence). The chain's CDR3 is CASSFEGGGNSPLHF. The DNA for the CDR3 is TGTGCCAGCAGTTTTGAGGGGGGCGGTAATTCACCCCTCCACTTT.

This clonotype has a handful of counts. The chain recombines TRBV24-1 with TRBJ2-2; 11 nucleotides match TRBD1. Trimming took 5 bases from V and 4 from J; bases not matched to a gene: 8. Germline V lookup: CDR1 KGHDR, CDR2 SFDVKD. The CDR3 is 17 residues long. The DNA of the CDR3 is TGTGCCACCAGTGGAGGACAGGGGGCGCCGGTCACCGGGGAGCTGTTTTTT. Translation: CATSGGQGAPVTGELFF.

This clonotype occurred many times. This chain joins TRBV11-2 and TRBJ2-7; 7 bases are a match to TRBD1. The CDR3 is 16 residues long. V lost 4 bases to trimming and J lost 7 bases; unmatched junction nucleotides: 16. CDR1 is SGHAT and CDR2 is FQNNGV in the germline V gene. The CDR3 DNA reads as TGTGCCAGCAGCTCGCCGGGCGAGGGGGCGATGGGAGAGCAGTACTTC. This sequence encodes CASSSPGEGAMGEQYF.

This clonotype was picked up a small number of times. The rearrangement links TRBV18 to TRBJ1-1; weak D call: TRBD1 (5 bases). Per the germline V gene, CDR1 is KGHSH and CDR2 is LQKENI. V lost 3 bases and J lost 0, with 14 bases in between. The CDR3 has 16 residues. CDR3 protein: CASSPRGDGMNTEAFF. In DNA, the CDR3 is TGTGCCAGCTCACCGAGGGGAGACGGAATGAACACTGAAGCTTTCTTT.

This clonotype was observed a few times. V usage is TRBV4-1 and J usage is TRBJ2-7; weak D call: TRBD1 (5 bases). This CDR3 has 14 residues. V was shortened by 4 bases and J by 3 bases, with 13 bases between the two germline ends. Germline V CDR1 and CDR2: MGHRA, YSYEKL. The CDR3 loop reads CASSPRQPGYEQYV. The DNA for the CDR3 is TGCGCCAGCAGCCCTCGACAGCCGGGCTACGAGCAGTACGTC.

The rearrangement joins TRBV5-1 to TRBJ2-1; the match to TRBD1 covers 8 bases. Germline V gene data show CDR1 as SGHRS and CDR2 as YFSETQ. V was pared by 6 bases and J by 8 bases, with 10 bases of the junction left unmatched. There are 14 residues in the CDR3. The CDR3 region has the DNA TGCGCCAGCAATAGTCGGCAGGGGGCCGATGAGCAGTTCTTC. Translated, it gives CASNSRQGADEQFF.

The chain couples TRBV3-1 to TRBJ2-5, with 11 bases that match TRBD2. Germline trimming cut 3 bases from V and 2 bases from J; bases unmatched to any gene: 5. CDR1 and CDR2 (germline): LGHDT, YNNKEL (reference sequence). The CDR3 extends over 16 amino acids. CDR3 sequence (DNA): TGTGCCAGCAGCCAGTCGGGACTAGCGGCTCAAGAGACCCAGTACTTC. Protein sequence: CASSQSGLAAQETQYF.

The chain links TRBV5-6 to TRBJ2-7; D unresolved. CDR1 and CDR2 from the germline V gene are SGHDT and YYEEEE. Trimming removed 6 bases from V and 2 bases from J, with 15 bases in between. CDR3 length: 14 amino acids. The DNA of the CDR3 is TGTGCCAGCACCCCGAGGTTGGGCACCTACGAGCAGTACGTC. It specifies CASTPRLGTYEQYV.

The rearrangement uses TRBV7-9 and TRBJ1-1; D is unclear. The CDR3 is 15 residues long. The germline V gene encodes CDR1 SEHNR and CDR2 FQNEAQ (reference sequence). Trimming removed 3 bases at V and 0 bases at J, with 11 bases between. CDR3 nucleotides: TGTGCCAGCAGCTTCCGGCCGGGCTTGAACACTGAAGCTTTCTTT. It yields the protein CASSFRPGLNTEAFF.

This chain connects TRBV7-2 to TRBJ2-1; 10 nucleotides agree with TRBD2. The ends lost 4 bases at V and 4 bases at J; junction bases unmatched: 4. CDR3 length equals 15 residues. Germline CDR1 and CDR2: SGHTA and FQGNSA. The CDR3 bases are TGTGCCAGCAGCTCCGAACTAGCGGGGTACAATGAGCAGTTCTTC. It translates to CASSSELAGYNEQFF.

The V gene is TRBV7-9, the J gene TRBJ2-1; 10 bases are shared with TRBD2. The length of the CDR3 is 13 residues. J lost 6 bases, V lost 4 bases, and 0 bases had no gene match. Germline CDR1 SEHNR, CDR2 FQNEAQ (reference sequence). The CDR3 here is CASSSSGGNEQFF. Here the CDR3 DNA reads TGTGCCAGCAGCTCTAGCGGGGGCAATGAGCAGTTCTTC.

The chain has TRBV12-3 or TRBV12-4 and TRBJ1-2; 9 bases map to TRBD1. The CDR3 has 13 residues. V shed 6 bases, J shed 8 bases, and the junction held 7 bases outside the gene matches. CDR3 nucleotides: TGTGCCAGCAGCACGGGACAGGGTGAGGGCTACACCTTC. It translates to CASSTGQGEGYTF.

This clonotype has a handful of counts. CDR3 region: CASSLREGNYGYTF. The CDR3 DNA is TGTGCCAGCAGCTTACGGGAAGGGAACTATGGCTACACCTTC. The chain couples TRBV7-9 to TRBJ1-2; D unclear. The CDR3 covers 14 residues. The germline V and J ends were trimmed by 2 bases and 2 bases, with 9 bases remaining between them. In germline, CDR1 is SEHNR, CDR2 FQNEAQ (reference sequence).

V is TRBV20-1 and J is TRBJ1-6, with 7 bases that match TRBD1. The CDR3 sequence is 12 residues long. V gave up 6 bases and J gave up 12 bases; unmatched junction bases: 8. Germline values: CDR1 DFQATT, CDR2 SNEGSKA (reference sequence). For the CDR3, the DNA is TGCAGTGCCCACAGGGGAGGGGAACCCCTCCACTTT. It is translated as CSAHRGGEPLHF.

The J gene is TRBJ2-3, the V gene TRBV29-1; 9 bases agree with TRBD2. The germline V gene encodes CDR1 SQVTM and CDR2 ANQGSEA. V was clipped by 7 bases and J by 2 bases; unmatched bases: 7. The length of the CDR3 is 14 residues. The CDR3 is CSATERGDTDTQYF. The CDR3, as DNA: TGCAGCGCTACCGAGCGGGGGGACACAGATACGCAGTATTTT.

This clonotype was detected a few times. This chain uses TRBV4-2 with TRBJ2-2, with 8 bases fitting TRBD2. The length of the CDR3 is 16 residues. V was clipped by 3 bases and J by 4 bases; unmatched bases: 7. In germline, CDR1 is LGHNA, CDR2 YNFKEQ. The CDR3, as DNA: TGTGCCAGCAGCCACAATAGCGGGGCGAGCACCGGGGAGCTGTTTTTT. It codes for CASSHNSGASTGELFF.

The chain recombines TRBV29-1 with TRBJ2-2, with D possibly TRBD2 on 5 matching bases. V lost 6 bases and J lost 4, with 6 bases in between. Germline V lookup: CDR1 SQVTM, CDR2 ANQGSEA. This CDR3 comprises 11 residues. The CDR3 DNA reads TGCAGCGTGGCGGGCACCGGGGAGCTGTTTTTT. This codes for CSVAGTGELFF.

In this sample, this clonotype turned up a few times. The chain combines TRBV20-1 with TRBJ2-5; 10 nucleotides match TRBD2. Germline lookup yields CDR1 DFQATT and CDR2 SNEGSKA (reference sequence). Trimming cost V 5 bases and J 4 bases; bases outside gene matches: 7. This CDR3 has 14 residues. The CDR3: CSAPSGGASETQYF. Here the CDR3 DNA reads TGCAGTGCTCCGAGCGGGGGGGCCTCAGAGACCCAGTACTTC.

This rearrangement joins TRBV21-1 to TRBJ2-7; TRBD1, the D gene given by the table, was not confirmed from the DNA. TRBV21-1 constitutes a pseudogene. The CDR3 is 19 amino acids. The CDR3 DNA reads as TGTGCCAGCAGCAAAGCGGTCAGGGGGTCCCCCAGGAGCTCCTACGAGCAGTACGTC. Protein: CASSKAVRGSPRSSYEQYV.

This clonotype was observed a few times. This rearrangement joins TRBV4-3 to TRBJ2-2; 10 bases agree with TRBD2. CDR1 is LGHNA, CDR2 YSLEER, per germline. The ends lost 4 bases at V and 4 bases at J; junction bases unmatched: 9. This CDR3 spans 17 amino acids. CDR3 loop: CASSPVAVAGGTGELFF. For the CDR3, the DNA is TGCGCCAGCAGCCCCGTCGCTGTAGCGGGGGGCACCGGGGAGCTGTTTTTT.